The rows below give T cell receptor beta chains drawn from one sample of a study of T cells in Graves' hyperthyroidism and ophthalmopathy. From the multiplex PCR reads, TCRdb called clonotypes with MiXCR, one entry per CDR3 protein. The profile shows fewer than 400,000 distinct CDR3 sequences, over 12% of them singletons. The sample comprised blood. These receptors were collected from a man between 50 and 59 years old with Graves' ophthalmopathy. CDR3s include the opening cysteine and the closing phenylalanine or tryptophan. A D gene is named only where the DNA matches it firmly. Clone size, where shown, is once, few, many, or a class for clones that have expanded.

>few|.|TRBV29-1|TRBJ1-1|14
TGCAGCGCGGAGACAGCGCTCATGAACACTGAAGCTTTCTTT
CSAETALMNTEAFF
>many|.|TRBV5-1|TRBJ2-7|14
TGCGCCAGCAGCTTGGGGAGTGGGTCCTACGAGCAGTACTTC
CASSLGSGSYEQYF
>many|.|TRBV20-1|TRBJ1-5|13
TGCAGTGCTAGAACCCAACCAAATCAGCCCCAGCATTTT
CSARTQPNQPQHF
>.|TRBD2|TRBV29-1|TRBJ2-5|12
TGCAGCGTTTTTAGCGGGAGTGAGACCCAGTACTTC
CSVFSGSETQYF
>many|.|TRBV20-1|TRBJ2-1|12
TGCAGTGCTAGGTTCGGGAACAATGAGCAGTTCTTC
CSARFGNNEQFF
>many|TRBD2|TRBV3-1|TRBJ2-1|17
TGTGCCAGCAGCGAATCTGTTAGCGGGAGGGCCTACAATGAGCAGTTCTTC
CASSESVSGRAYNEQFF
>few|.|TRBV9|TRBJ1-3|16
TGTGCCAGCAGCGTTCTGGGGCTAATCTCTGGAAACACCATATATTTT
CASSVLGLISGNTIYF
>many|.|TRBV7-2|TRBJ2-2|16
TGTGCCAGCAGCTTAGTCAGCGGATCGAACACCGGGGAGCTGTTTTTT
CASSLVSGSNTGELFF
>few|TRBD2|TRBV7-9|TRBJ2-1|13
TGTGCCAGCACCCGGGACTACTACAATGAGCAGTTCTTC
CASTRDYYNEQFF
>many|TRBD2|TRBV20-1|TRBJ2-1|17
TGCAGTGCTAGAGATCGACGACTAGCGGGAGTTTTCAATGAGCAGTTCTTC
CSARDRRLAGVFNEQFF
>many|.|TRBV11-3|TRBJ2-5|16
TGTGCCAGCAGCTTAGGAGGAACGGACCGCCAAGAGACCCAGTACTTC
CASSLGGTDRQETQYF
>many|TRBD1|TRBV11-3|TRBJ2-7|13
TGTGCCAGCAGCCTGGACAGGGCGAGGGAGCAGTACTTC
CASSLDRAREQYF
>many|.|TRBV12-3/TRBV12-4|TRBJ2-7|14
TGTGCCAGCAGTTTCTCGGGACCCAGTGACGAGCAGTACTTC
CASSFSGPSDEQYF
>few|.|TRBV5-1|TRBJ1-1|15
TGCGCCAGCAGCCAGATGAGAGTGACGAACACTGAAGCTTTCTTT
CASSQMRVTNTEAFF
>many|TRBD1|TRBV18|TRBJ2-3|15
TGTGCCAGCTCGGCAAGGACAGGGGTGGTGGATACGCAGTATTTT
CASSARTGVVDTQYF
>many|.|TRBV20-1|TRBJ2-7|11
TGCAGTGCTAGTAAGGGCTACGAGCAGTACTTC
CSASKGYEQYF
>many|.|TRBV12-3/TRBV12-4|TRBJ1-2|15
TGTGCCAGCAGTTTTGGGGGGCTCGCCCTCTATGGCTACACCTTC
CASSFGGLALYGYTF
>.|.|TRBV6-2/TRBV6-3|TRBJ2-1|14
TGTGCCAGCAGTGCGCTAGTTGAAGGCAATGAGCAGTTCTTC
CASSALVEGNEQFF
>many|TRBD2|TRBV2|TRBJ2-3|15
TGTGCCAGCAGGCGCGGGACTAGCAGTAAAGATACGCAGTATTTT
CASRRGTSSKDTQYF
>few|.|TRBV11-2|TRBJ1-5|15
TGTGCCAGCAGCCCCGGGAGCGGACCCGGTAAGCCCCAGCATTTT
CASSPGSGPGKPQHF
>many|.|TRBV2|TRBJ1-2|18
TGTGCCAGCAGTGAAGCAGGAGGCAGGGGAGGGTTTTACTATGGCTACACCTTC
CASSEAGGRGGFYYGYTF
>.|.|TRBV6-2/TRBV6-3|TRBJ1-3|14
TGTGCCAGCAATGATCCCAGCTCTGGAAACACCATATATTTT
CASNDPSSGNTIYF
>many|.|TRBV18|TRBJ2-7|14
TGTGCCAGCTCATCGTCTATAAACATTGACGAGCAGTACTTC
CASSSSINIDEQYF
>few|.|TRBV7-9|TRBJ2-7|14
TGTGCCAGCAGCTTTCTCTCTGGAGGGGAGGAGCAGTACTTC
CASSFLSGGEEQYF
>.|.|TRBV20-1|TRBJ2-1|17
TGCAGTGCTAGGACCCTTGGTAGGCGGGACTCCTCCAATGAGCAGTTCTTC
CSARTLGRRDSSNEQFF
>many|TRBD2|TRBV11-2|TRBJ2-4|18
TGTGCCAGCAGCTTAGATGCCTGGGGGGCGGGAGGGAGAAACATTCAGTACTTT
CASSLDAWGAGGRNIQYF
>.|TRBD2|TRBV19|TRBJ2-3|16
TGTGCCAGTAGGGAAGGACTAGCGGGAAGCACAGATACGCAGTATTTT
CASREGLAGSTDTQYF
>few|TRBD2|TRBV28|TRBJ2-5|12
TGTGCCAGCAGTTTAGCGGGAGGCGCTCAGTACTTC
CASSLAGGAQYF
>.|TRBD2|TRBV6-1|TRBJ2-7|18
TGTGCCAGCTCCTGGCTTACCAGACCTAGCGGGAGTCCCTACGAGCAGTACTTC
CASSWLTRPSGSPYEQYF
>many|.|TRBV27|TRBJ1-5|15
TGTGCCAGCAGAAAAAGTTCAGGGTCCAATCAGCCCCAGCATTTT
CASRKSSGSNQPQHF
>many|.|TRBV7-9|TRBJ2-1|16
TGTGCCAGCAAGGGGGGAGGGAGTATGGCCGTTGGTGAGCAGTTCTTC
CASKGGGSMAVGEQFF
>many|TRBD2|TRBV7-2|TRBJ2-1|15
TGTGCCAGCAGCAAAACTAGCGGGAGTCTCAATGAGCAGTTCTTC
CASSKTSGSLNEQFF
>few|.|TRBV6-6|TRBJ1-2|17
TGTGCCAGCAGTTACATGGCAACCTCAGGTGTCAACTATGGCTACACCTTC
CASSYMATSGVNYGYTF
>.|.|TRBV6-1|TRBJ1-1|11
TGTGCCGGTCTTGGAACCGCTGAAGCTTTCTTT
CAGLGTAEAFF
>.|.|TRBV20-1|TRBJ2-1|12
TGCAGTGCTAAGGATAACCCCAATGAGCAGTTCTTC
CSAKDNPNEQFF
>many|.|TRBV18|TRBJ1-2|15
TGTGCCAGCTCACCCGGGACGGGGGGGAACTATGGCTACACCTTC
CASSPGTGGNYGYTF
>.|TRBD2|TRBV4-2|TRBJ2-1|18
TGTGCCAGCAGCCAAAACGCGGGCGGGAGCCCCAGTGGAAATGAGCAGTTCTTC
CASSQNAGGSPSGNEQFF
>.|.|TRBV20-1|TRBJ2-7|12
TGCAGTGCTCGGGGGAGTAACTACGAGCAGTACTTC
CSARGSNYEQYF
>few|.|TRBV7-9|TRBJ2-5|15
TGTGCCAGCAGCCCCACCGGGACTTACCAAGAGACCCAGTACTTC
CASSPTGTYQETQYF
>.|TRBD1|TRBV12-3/TRBV12-4|TRBJ1-5|16
TGTGCCAGCAGTCTGACAGGGGCGAGAGGGGGTCAGCCCCAGCATTTT
CASSLTGARGGQPQHF
>many|.|TRBV7-7|TRBJ2-1|14
TGTGCTAGCAGCCCCAGTCGTGCCTACAATGAGCAGTTCTTC
CASSPSRAYNEQFF
>many|.|TRBV18|TRBJ1-5|16
TGTGCCAGCTCACCGTCCGTGGGGGGCGGGATGGTGCCCCAGCATTTT
CASSPSVGGGMVPQHF
>many|TRBD1|TRBV5-5|TRBJ1-4|15
TGTGCCAGCAGCAGGACAGGGGCAGATAATGAAAAACTGTTTTTT
CASSRTGADNEKLFF
>.|TRBD2|TRBV9|TRBJ2-1|15
TGTGCCAGCAGCCCCGGGGGGGGGGGGGACAATGAGCAGTTCTTC
CASSPGGGGDNEQFF
>.|.|TRBV7-2|TRBJ1-1|16
TGTGCCAGCAGCTCTCTCCTATCCATGGGCGAGACTGAAGCTTTCTTT
CASSSLLSMGETEAFF
>many|.|TRBV11-2|TRBJ2-2|16
TGTGCCAGCAGCTTAGGGGTGGATCGATACACCGGGGAGCTGTTTTTT
CASSLGVDRYTGELFF
>.|TRBD1|TRBV27|TRBJ2-1|17
TGTGCCAGCAGTTTAAGAAACCGGGACAGGGGCGGCAATGAGCAGTTCTTC
CASSLRNRDRGGNEQFF
>.|.|TRBV6-6|TRBJ2-2|17
TGTGCCAGCAGTTACTCGATGGGGCGGGGGAACACCGGGGAGCTGTTTTTT
CASSYSMGRGNTGELFF
>many|.|TRBV12-3/TRBV12-4|TRBJ2-1|14
TGTGCCAGCAGTCTCGACGGTTCCTACAATGAGCAGTTCTTC
CASSLDGSYNEQFF
>.|TRBD2|TRBV12-3/TRBV12-4|TRBJ2-1|16
TGTGCCAGCAGTCCGACAGCGGGAGGGCCCTACAATGAGCAGTTCTTC
CASSPTAGGPYNEQFF
>many|.|TRBV5-4|TRBJ2-2|15
TGTGCCAGCAGCAGGTGGAGCGTGACCACCGGGGAGCTGTTTTTT
CASSRWSVTTGELFF
>many|TRBD2|TRBV11-2|TRBJ2-3|17
TGTGCCAGCAGCTTGGCCGTAGCGGGAGGGCGCGGCGATACGCAGTATTTT
CASSLAVAGGRGDTQYF
>many|.|TRBV20-1|TRBJ2-1|14
TGCAGTGCTAGGATCGGGAGCTCCTACAATGAGCAGTTCTTC
CSARIGSSYNEQFF
>many|.|TRBV7-9|TRBJ2-5|17
TGTGCCAGCAGCTTAGGCGGTAGAGGGGCCGTTCGGGAGACCCAGTACTTC
CASSLGGRGAVRETQYF
>.|TRBD2|TRBV5-4|TRBJ2-2|17
TGTGCCAGCAGCACGGGACTAGCGGGAGGGAGCACCGGGGAGCTGTTTTTT
CASSTGLAGGSTGELFF
>many|.|TRBV11-2|TRBJ2-7|14
TGTGCCAGCAGCTTAGAACCGCTGAGGGCCGAGCAGTACTTC
CASSLEPLRAEQYF
>many|.|TRBV18|TRBJ2-5|15
TGTGCCAGCTCACCGGACTCAGGGTTAAGAGAGACCCAGTACTTC
CASSPDSGLRETQYF
>many|TRBD1|TRBV6-1|TRBJ1-1|15
TGTGCCAGCCGACCTTATAAGGGGGCGCATGCTGAAGCTTTCTTT
CASRPYKGAHAEAFF
>many|TRBD1|TRBV10-3|TRBJ1-6|17
TGTGCCATCACCTCCAAAGGCCCGGGACAGGGTTATTCACCCCTCCACTTT
CAITSKGPGQGYSPLHF